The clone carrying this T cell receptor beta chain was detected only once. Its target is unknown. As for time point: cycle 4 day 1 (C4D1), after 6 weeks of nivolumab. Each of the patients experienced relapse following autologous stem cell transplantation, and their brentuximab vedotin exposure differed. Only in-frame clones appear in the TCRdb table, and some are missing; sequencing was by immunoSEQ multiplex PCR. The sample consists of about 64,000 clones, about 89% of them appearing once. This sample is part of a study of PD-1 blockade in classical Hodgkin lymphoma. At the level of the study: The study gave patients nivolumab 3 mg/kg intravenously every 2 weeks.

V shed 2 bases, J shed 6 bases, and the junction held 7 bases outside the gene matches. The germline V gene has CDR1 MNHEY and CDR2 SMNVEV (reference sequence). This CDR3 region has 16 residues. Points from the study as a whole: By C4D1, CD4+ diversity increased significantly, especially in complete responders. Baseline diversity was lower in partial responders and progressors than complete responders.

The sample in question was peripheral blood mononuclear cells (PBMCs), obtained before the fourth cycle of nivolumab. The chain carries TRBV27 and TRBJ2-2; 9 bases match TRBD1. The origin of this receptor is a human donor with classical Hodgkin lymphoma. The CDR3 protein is CASSLGGTGYSGELFF. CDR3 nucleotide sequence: TGTGCCAGCAGTTTAGGGGGGACAGGGTATTCCGGGGAGCTGTTTTTT.